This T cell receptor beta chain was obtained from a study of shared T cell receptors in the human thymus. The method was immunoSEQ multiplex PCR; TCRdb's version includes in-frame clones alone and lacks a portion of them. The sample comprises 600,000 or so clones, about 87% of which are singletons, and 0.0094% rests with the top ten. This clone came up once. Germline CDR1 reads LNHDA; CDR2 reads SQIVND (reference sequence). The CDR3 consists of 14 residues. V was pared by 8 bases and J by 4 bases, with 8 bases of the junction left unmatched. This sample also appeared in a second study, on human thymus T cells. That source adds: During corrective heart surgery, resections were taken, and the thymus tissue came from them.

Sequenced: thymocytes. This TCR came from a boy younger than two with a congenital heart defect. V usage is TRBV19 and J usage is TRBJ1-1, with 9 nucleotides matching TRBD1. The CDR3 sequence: CASRPGQGPTEAFF. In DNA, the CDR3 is TGTGCCAGTCGTCCGGGACAGGGACCCACTGAAGCTTTCTTT.